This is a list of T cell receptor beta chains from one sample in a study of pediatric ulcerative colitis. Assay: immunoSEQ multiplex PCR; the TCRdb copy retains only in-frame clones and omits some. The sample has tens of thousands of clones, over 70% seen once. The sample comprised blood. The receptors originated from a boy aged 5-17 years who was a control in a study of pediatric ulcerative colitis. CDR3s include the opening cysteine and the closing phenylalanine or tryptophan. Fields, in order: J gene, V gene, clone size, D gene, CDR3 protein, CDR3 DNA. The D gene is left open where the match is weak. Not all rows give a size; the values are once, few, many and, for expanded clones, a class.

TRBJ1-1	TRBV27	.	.	CASSLSGAFYTEAFF	TGTGCCAGCAGTTTATCAGGGGCATTTTACACTGAAGCTTTCTTT
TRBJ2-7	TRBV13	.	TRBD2	CASSLGVRVAGPLFNEQYF	TGTGCCAGCAGCTTAGGGGTTAGGGTAGCGGGACCCCTTTTCAACGAGCAGTACTTC
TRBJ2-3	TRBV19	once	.	CASKDRYSTDTQYF	TGTGCCAGTAAGGACAGATATAGCACAGATACGCAGTATTTT
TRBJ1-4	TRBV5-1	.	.	CASSWTGTGPGEKLFF	TGCGCCAGCAGTTGGACCGGGACGGGGCCGGGTGAAAAACTGTTTTTT
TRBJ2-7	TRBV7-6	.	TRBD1	CASSFGTAMTYEQYF	TGTGCCAGCAGCTTTGGGACAGCGATGACCTACGAGCAGTACTTC
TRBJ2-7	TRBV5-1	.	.	CASSLGQLYEQYF	TGCGCCAGCAGCTTGGGACAGCTCTACGAGCAGTACTTC
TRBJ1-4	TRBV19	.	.	CASRGWEGEKLFF	TGTGCCAGCCGAGGTTGGGAAGGGGAAAAACTGTTTTTT
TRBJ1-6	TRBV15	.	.	CATSRAAENSPLHF	TGTGCCACCAGCAGGGCCGCGGAGAATTCACCCCTCCACTTT
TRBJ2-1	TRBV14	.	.	CASSGMTGYNEQFF	TGTGCCAGCAGCGGGATGACGGGATACAATGAGCAGTTCTTC
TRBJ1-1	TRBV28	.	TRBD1	CASSPGQRNTEAFF	TGTGCCAGCAGTCCGGGACAGAGAAACACTGAAGCTTTCTTT
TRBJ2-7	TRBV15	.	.	CATSRDRGIIYEQYF	TGTGCCACCAGCAGAGATAGGGGTATAATCTACGAGCAGTACTTC
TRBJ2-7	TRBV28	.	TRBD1	CASSRTGTGDYEQYF	TGTGCCAGCAGCCGAACCGGGACAGGAGACTACGAGCAGTACTTC
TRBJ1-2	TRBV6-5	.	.	CASSYFAGYYGYTF	TGTGCCAGCAGTTACTTCGCAGGATACTATGGCTACACCTTC
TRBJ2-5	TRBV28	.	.	CASSSSRREIETQYF	TGTGCCAGCAGTTCCTCCCGTCGAGAGATAGAGACCCAGTACTTC
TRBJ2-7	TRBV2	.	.	CASSVEGRSFEQYF	TGTGCCAGCAGTGTAGAGGGCCGGTCATTTGAGCAGTACTTC
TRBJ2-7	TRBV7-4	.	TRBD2	CASSVGLAGVNEQYF	TGTGCCAGCAGCGTAGGACTAGCGGGAGTAAACGAGCAGTACTTC
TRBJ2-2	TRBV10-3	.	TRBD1	CAISAGQGSTGELFF	TGTGCCATCAGTGCGGGACAGGGGTCCACCGGGGAGCTGTTTTTT
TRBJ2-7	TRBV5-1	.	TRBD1	CASKRSGQGADEQYF	TGCGCCAGCAAACGTTCGGGTCAGGGGGCCGACGAGCAGTACTTC
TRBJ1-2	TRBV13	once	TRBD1	CASSLEGQARYGYTF	TGTGCCAGCAGCTTAGAAGGACAGGCTCGCTATGGCTACACCTTC
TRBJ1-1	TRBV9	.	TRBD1	CASSGPDRGGGEAFF	TGTGCCAGCAGCGGACCGGACAGGGGCGGTGGTGAAGCTTTCTTT
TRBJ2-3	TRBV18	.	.	CASSPTGGVTDTQYF	TGTGCCAGCTCACCAACGGGCGGGGTCACAGATACGCAGTATTTT
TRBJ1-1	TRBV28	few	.	CASSLALENTEAFF	TGTGCCAGCAGTTTAGCCTTAGAGAACACTGAAGCTTTCTTT
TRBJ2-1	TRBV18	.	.	CASSPGSGAHEQFF	TGTGCCAGCTCACCAGGTTCGGGGGCCCATGAGCAGTTCTTC
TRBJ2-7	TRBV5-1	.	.	CASSVTRDYEQYF	TGCGCCAGCAGCGTGACCCGGGACTACGAGCAGTACTTC
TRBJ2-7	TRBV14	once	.	CASSLSRDNRYEQYF	TGTGCCAGCAGCCTTAGCCGGGACAACCGCTACGAGCAGTACTTC
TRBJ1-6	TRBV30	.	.	CAWSRHRDGNSPLHF	TGTGCCTGGAGCCGACACCGGGACGGGAATTCACCCCTCCACTTT
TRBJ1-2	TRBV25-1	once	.	CASSEFSSSSDGYTF	TGTGCCAGCAGTGAATTCAGTTCCTCTTCGGATGGCTACACCTTC
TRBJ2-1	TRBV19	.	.	CASSSGPYNEQFF	TGTGCCAGTAGTAGCGGGCCCTACAATGAGCAGTTCTTC
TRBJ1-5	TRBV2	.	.	CASSPRDSNQPQHF	TGTGCCAGCAGTCCGAGGGATAGCAATCAGCCCCAGCATTTT
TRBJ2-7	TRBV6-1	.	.	CASSEFPAEQYF	TGTGCCAGCAGTGAGTTCCCAGCCGAGCAGTACTTC
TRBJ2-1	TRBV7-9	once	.	CASGAGFSNEQFF	TGTGCCAGCGGGGCAGGTTTTAGCAATGAGCAGTTCTTC
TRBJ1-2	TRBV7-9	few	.	CASTRHRDPGNYGYTF	TGTGCCAGCACCCGCCACCGGGACCCAGGGAACTATGGCTACACCTTC
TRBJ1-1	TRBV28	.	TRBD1	CASSLWGTVRTSEAFF	TGTGCCAGCAGTTTATGGGGGACAGTGCGAACATCTGAAGCTTTCTTT
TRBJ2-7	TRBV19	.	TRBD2	CASSQEGTSGTYEQYF	TGTGCCAGTAGCCAAGAAGGGACTAGCGGGACCTACGAGCAGTACTTC
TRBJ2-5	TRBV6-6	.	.	CASRQVSGETQYF	TGTGCCAGCAGACAGGTCTCAGGCGAGACCCAGTACTTC
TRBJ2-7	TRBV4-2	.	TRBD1	CASSQSLSDRGYEQYF	TGTGCCAGCAGCCAATCCCTCTCCGACAGGGGCTACGAGCAGTACTTC
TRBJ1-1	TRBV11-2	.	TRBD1	CASSFLRGRSGTEAFF	TGTGCCAGCAGCTTTCTCAGGGGGCGGTCCGGCACTGAAGCTTTCTTT
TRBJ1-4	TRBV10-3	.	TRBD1	CATGTGVRANEKLFF	TGTGCCACCGGGACAGGGGTGAGGGCTAATGAAAAACTGTTTTTT
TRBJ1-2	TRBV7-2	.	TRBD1	CASSLVGQGISGYTF	TGTGCCAGCAGCTTAGTGGGACAGGGTATTAGTGGCTACACCTTC
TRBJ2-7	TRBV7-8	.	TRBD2	CASSLARGSFYEQYF	TGTGCCAGCAGCTTAGCTCGCGGGAGTTTCTACGAGCAGTACTTC
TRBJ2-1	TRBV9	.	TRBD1	CASGTDNEQFF	TGTGCCAGCGGGACAGACAATGAGCAGTTCTTC
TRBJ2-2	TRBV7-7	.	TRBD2	CASTPGGHTGELFF	TGTGCCAGTACCCCGGGGGGGCACACCGGGGAGCTGTTTTTT
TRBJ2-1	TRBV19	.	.	CASRGATPNEQFF	TGTGCCAGTAGGGGTGCGACCCCCAATGAGCAGTTCTTC
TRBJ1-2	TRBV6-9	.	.	CASSGLGASNYGYTF	TGTGCCAGCAGTGGACTGGGAGCTTCTAACTATGGCTACACCTTC
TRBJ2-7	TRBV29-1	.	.	CSVVVWNYEQYF	TGCAGCGTTGTCGTTTGGAACTACGAGCAGTACTTC
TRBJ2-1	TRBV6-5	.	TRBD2	CASSNQGLGNNEQFF	TGTGCCAGCAGTAATCAGGGACTAGGGAACAATGAGCAGTTCTTC
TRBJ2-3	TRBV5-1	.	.	CASSRGPGKGDTQYF	TGCGCCAGCAGCCGAGGACCGGGTAAGGGAGATACGCAGTATTTT
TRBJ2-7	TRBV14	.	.	CASSQDWTEKLTYISYEQYF	TGTGCCAGCAGCCAAGATTGGACAGAGAAACTTACTTACATTTCCTACGAGCAGTACTTC
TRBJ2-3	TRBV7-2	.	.	CASSLLRETDTQYF	TGTGCCAGCAGCCTTCTGCGGGAAACAGATACGCAGTATTTT
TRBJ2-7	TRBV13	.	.	CASRGGGPSYEQYF	TGTGCCAGCAGAGGCGGGGGCCCCTCCTACGAGCAGTACTTC
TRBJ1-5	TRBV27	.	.	CASSLSHLYGNQPQHF	TGTGCCAGCAGTTTAAGTCACCTTTACGGCAATCAGCCCCAGCATTTT
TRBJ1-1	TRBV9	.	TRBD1	CASSVGRGREAFF	TGTGCCAGCAGCGTAGGTAGGGGGCGTGAAGCTTTCTTT
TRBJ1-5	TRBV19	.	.	CASSSAGARNQPQHF	TGTGCCAGTAGTTCAGCAGGGGCTCGCAATCAGCCCCAGCATTTT
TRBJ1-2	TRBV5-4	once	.	CASSFSGGNYGYTF	TGTGCCAGCAGCTTTTCGGGTGGGAACTATGGCTACACCTTC